This T cell receptor beta chain came from a study of shared clonotypes between healthy human individuals. The CDR3 spans 12 residues. V lost 3 bases and J 9 bases, leaving 9 bases between the germline ends. Germline CDR1 reads KGHSH; CDR2 reads LQKENI. Using immunoSEQ multiplex PCR, the repertoire was profiled, and TCRdb retains in-frame clones only, with some absent. Here the sample spans roughly 2 million clones, approximately 94% being singletons. This receptor was taken from a man aged 18 to 29 in good health. What was sequenced was naive CD4+ T cells sorted from blood. Subset given: CD45RA+ positively selected. The V and J genes are TRBV18 and TRBJ2-1; D is uncertain. The CDR3 sequence: CASSPSFREQFF. The CDR3 nucleotides are TGTGCCAGCTCACCCTCGTTTCGTGAGCAGTTCTTC.